This is a list of T cell receptor beta chains from one sample in a study of cytomegalovirus exposure and HLA in healthy donors. Measured with immunoSEQ multiplex PCR; TCRdb has only the in-frame clones, and not every one. The table shows some 130,000 clones, with roughly three quarters occurring only once. Input material: PBMCs. Every receptor here comes from a man between 25 and 39 years old in good health and CMV-seronegative. Each CDR3 is given with its conserved first and last residue. D genes are given only for firm matches. Not every row has a clone size; where given, it reads once, few, many or a size class.

once	NA	TRBV2	TRBJ2-2	CASKPGASTGELFF	TGTGCCAGCAAACCGGGAGCGAGCACCGGGGAGCTGTTTTTT
NA	NA	TRBV5-1	TRBJ1-1	CASSLEQNTEAFF	TGCGCCAGCAGCTTGGAGCAGAACACTGAAGCTTTCTTT
NA	NA	TRBV7-2	TRBJ1-3	CASSFLGPPGGNTIYF	TGTGCCAGCAGCTTTCTCGGACCGCCGGGGGGAAACACCATATATTTT
NA	NA	TRBV19	TRBJ2-3	CASSDIAPDTQYF	TGTGCCAGTAGCGATATAGCCCCAGATACGCAGTATTTT
once	TRBD1	TRBV5-1	TRBJ2-5	CASSFRGRQETQYF	TGCGCCAGCAGCTTCAGGGGGCGGCAGGAGACCCAGTACTTC
NA	NA	TRBV28	TRBJ2-3	CASSPRDFNTDTQYF	TGTGCCAGCAGCCCCAGGGATTTTAACACAGATACGCAGTATTTT
NA	TRBD2	TRBV2	TRBJ2-5	CASNPSGGLLETQYF	TGTGCCAGCAATCCTAGCGGGGGCCTTCTGGAGACCCAGTACTTC
NA	NA	TRBV28	TRBJ2-1	CASRNSRLEQFF	TGTGCCAGCAGGAACTCTAGGCTTGAGCAGTTCTTC
NA	TRBD1	TRBV6-1	TRBJ1-2	CASSEGQGYGYTF	TGTGCCAGCAGCGAGGGACAGGGCTATGGCTACACCTTC
NA	TRBD1	TRBV6-5	TRBJ2-5	CATSGPGQGTETQYF	TGTGCCACCTCAGGGCCAGGACAGGGGACAGAGACCCAGTACTTC
NA	NA	TRBV9	TRBJ1-1	CASTLTTGGTEAFF	TGTGCCAGCACTCTTACTACTGGCGGGACTGAAGCTTTCTTT
NA	NA	TRBV7-9	TRBJ2-1	CASSPGEGMDEQFF	TGTGCCAGCAGCCCAGGGGAGGGCATGGATGAGCAGTTCTTC
once	NA	TRBV7-9	TRBJ1-2	CASSLARRDGYTF	TGTGCCAGCAGCTTAGCGAGGAGAGATGGCTACACCTTC
NA	NA	TRBV9	TRBJ2-2	CASSVEPSDRTGELFF	TGTGCCAGCAGCGTAGAGCCTAGCGATCGGACCGGGGAGCTGTTTTTT
NA	TRBD1	TRBV5-1	TRBJ2-7	CASSSGQGAYEQYF	TGCGCCAGCAGCTCGGGACAGGGGGCCTACGAGCAGTACTTC
NA	TRBD2	TRBV7-9	TRBJ2-1	CASSVTSGGKNNEQFF	TGTGCCAGCAGCGTGACGAGCGGGGGGAAGAACAATGAGCAGTTCTTC
NA	NA	TRBV6-1	TRBJ1-5	CASSENRLLQPQHF	TGTGCCAGCAGTGAGAACAGGTTGTTGCAGCCCCAGCATTTT
NA	NA	TRBV28	TRBJ2-5	CASSSIQETQYF	TGTGCCAGCAGTTCAATCCAAGAGACCCAGTACTTC
NA	NA	TRBV11-2	TRBJ2-7	CASSLVQGYRTYEQYF	TGTGCCAGCAGCTTAGTGCAGGGTTATCGGACCTACGAGCAGTACTTC
NA	TRBD1	TRBV5-1	TRBJ2-3	CASSLTGGSRTDTQYF	TGCGCCAGCAGCTTGACAGGGGGAAGCCGCACAGATACGCAGTATTTT
NA	NA	TRBV5-1	TRBJ2-1	CASSPPGSRNEQFF	TGCGCCAGCAGCCCCCCCGGGTCTAGGAATGAGCAGTTCTTC
NA	NA	TRBV6-1	TRBJ2-1	CASSEMWQVNEQFF	TGTGCCAGCAGTGAAATGTGGCAGGTCAATGAGCAGTTCTTC